These T cell receptor beta chains were read from a single sample in a study of technical replicates of blood from four donors. This table comes from immunoSEQ multiplex PCR, and its TCRdb copy is limited to in-frame clones, with some not included. The sample lists fewer than 100,000 clones, just under 95% seen once, with roughly 0.31% in the top ten. The material sequenced was T cells isolated from PBMCs. The receptors stem from a human donor in good health. Both conserved end residues are part of each CDR3. The order of the fields is V gene, J gene, clone size, CDR3 protein. Clone size, where shown, is once, few, many, or a class for clones that have expanded.

v_gene: TRBV7-3
j_gene: TRBJ2-3
abundance: NA
CDR3aa: CASTPTGGAADTQYF

v_gene: TRBV6-5
j_gene: TRBJ1-5
abundance: NA
CDR3aa: CASRSDSYSNQPQHF

v_gene: TRBV9
j_gene: TRBJ2-7
abundance: NA
CDR3aa: CASSVGGPGSYEQYF

v_gene: TRBV30
j_gene: TRBJ1-6
abundance: NA
CDR3aa: CACSGTEGSPLHF

v_gene: TRBV19
j_gene: TRBJ1-5
abundance: once
CDR3aa: CASSKGGNQPQHF

v_gene: TRBV2
j_gene: TRBJ2-7
abundance: NA
CDR3aa: CASRDRDYLTYEQYF

v_gene: TRBV6-1
j_gene: TRBJ1-1
abundance: NA
CDR3aa: CASRTRTEAFF

v_gene: TRBV9
j_gene: TRBJ2-7
abundance: NA
CDR3aa: CASSVRDYYEQYF

v_gene: TRBV7-3
j_gene: TRBJ2-7
abundance: NA
CDR3aa: CASSPGTSDEQYF

v_gene: TRBV7-2
j_gene: TRBJ2-3
abundance: NA
CDR3aa: CASSFMGAEGDTQYF

v_gene: TRBV11-2
j_gene: TRBJ2-7
abundance: NA
CDR3aa: CASSLAGGSEQYF

v_gene: TRBV5-1
j_gene: TRBJ2-2
abundance: NA
CDR3aa: CASRLNTGELFF

v_gene: TRBV11-2
j_gene: TRBJ2-5
abundance: NA
CDR3aa: CASSWTGGRLETQYF

v_gene: TRBV5-4
j_gene: TRBJ2-7
abundance: NA
CDR3aa: CASSAAGPHSYEQYF

v_gene: TRBV9
j_gene: TRBJ2-5
abundance: NA
CDR3aa: CASSGSGLASETQYF

v_gene: TRBV7-6
j_gene: TRBJ2-7
abundance: NA
CDR3aa: CASSLAEIYEQYF

v_gene: TRBV19
j_gene: TRBJ2-7
abundance: NA
CDR3aa: CASSGQDGKYEQYF

v_gene: TRBV27
j_gene: TRBJ2-3
abundance: NA
CDR3aa: CASSLYPQRREITDTQYF

v_gene: TRBV11-3
j_gene: TRBJ2-1
abundance: NA
CDR3aa: CASSLALLAGGRYEQFF

v_gene: TRBV6-6
j_gene: TRBJ2-3
abundance: once
CDR3aa: CASSFRQEHGTQYF

v_gene: TRBV7-9
j_gene: TRBJ2-5
abundance: NA
CDR3aa: CASSLAIAGEETQYF

v_gene: TRBV7-8
j_gene: TRBJ1-5
abundance: NA
CDR3aa: CASSSAQGGQPQHF

v_gene: TRBV30
j_gene: TRBJ1-1
abundance: few
CDR3aa: CAWSDDRGLTMNTEAFF

v_gene: TRBV6-5
j_gene: TRBJ2-7
abundance: NA
CDR3aa: CASKQQGDSYEQYF

v_gene: TRBV11-3
j_gene: TRBJ2-5
abundance: once
CDR3aa: CASSSLAGAGETQYF

v_gene: TRBV6-1
j_gene: TRBJ2-1
abundance: NA
CDR3aa: CASSPLTGGLNEQFF

v_gene: TRBV28
j_gene: TRBJ2-5
abundance: NA
CDR3aa: CASKAGGLVEWTQYF

v_gene: TRBV30
j_gene: TRBJ1-6
abundance: NA
CDR3aa: CAWSVGLSPLHF

v_gene: TRBV29-1
j_gene: TRBJ1-1
abundance: once
CDR3aa: CSSQSGVTEAFF

v_gene: TRBV9
j_gene: TRBJ2-7
abundance: NA
CDR3aa: CASSATGEAYEQYF

v_gene: TRBV11-3
j_gene: TRBJ1-5
abundance: NA
CDR3aa: CASSITQGEEPQHF

v_gene: TRBV29-1
j_gene: TRBJ1-1
abundance: NA
CDR3aa: CSAQTGLHTEAFF

v_gene: TRBV28
j_gene: TRBJ2-7
abundance: once
CDR3aa: CASSEQPSSYEQYF

v_gene: TRBV29-1
j_gene: TRBJ2-7
abundance: NA
CDR3aa: CSVAGTGYEQYF

v_gene: TRBV7-2
j_gene: TRBJ1-1
abundance: NA
CDR3aa: CASSLSGDRGVF

v_gene: TRBV2
j_gene: TRBJ2-2
abundance: NA
CDR3aa: CASRGQESAGELFF

v_gene: TRBV7-2
j_gene: TRBJ1-2
abundance: NA
CDR3aa: CASSLGGGGYTF

v_gene: TRBV11-2
j_gene: TRBJ1-5
abundance: NA
CDR3aa: CASSLGQISNQPQHF

v_gene: TRBV5-1
j_gene: TRBJ2-1
abundance: NA
CDR3aa: CASSLAPPGQGANEQFF

v_gene: TRBV9
j_gene: TRBJ2-3
abundance: NA
CDR3aa: CASSVGEDTSTDTQYF

v_gene: TRBV7-8
j_gene: TRBJ1-1
abundance: NA
CDR3aa: CASSQAGQLNTEAFF

v_gene: TRBV29-1
j_gene: TRBJ2-7
abundance: NA
CDR3aa: CSVDISSGSEWGEQYF

v_gene: TRBV6-4
j_gene: TRBJ1-1
abundance: few
CDR3aa: CASSDQTGYAFF

v_gene: TRBV19
j_gene: TRBJ1-5
abundance: NA
CDR3aa: CASSMGLNQPQHF

v_gene: TRBV7-2
j_gene: TRBJ2-1
abundance: NA
CDR3aa: CASSTRPQGANEQFF

v_gene: TRBV15
j_gene: TRBJ2-7
abundance: NA
CDR3aa: CATKLQGSSYEQYF

v_gene: TRBV11-2
j_gene: TRBJ1-1
abundance: NA
CDR3aa: CASSLVGGITEAFF